The entry that follows covers one T cell receptor (beta chain) sequence. The CDR3 has 14 residues. The V end was cut by 7 bases, the J end by 3 bases, with 15 bases between. Germline CDR1 and CDR2: SNHLY and FYNNEI. This record belongs to a study of T cells in localized non-small cell lung cancer. Profiled with immunoSEQ multiplex PCR; TCRdb holds only in-frame clones, not every one. The table has some 50,000 clones, over 80% seen once. The specimen comprised peripheral blood mononuclear cells, sampled before any cancer treatment. The clonotype comes from a man aged 40 to 69 with stage III lung adenocarcinoma. The chain joins TRBV2 to TRBJ2-5; D possibly corresponds to TRBD2 (5 bases). Here the CDR3 reads CASNLVTTKETQYF. CDR3 DNA: TGTGCCAGCAACCTAGTGACTACAAAAGAGACCCAGTACTTC.